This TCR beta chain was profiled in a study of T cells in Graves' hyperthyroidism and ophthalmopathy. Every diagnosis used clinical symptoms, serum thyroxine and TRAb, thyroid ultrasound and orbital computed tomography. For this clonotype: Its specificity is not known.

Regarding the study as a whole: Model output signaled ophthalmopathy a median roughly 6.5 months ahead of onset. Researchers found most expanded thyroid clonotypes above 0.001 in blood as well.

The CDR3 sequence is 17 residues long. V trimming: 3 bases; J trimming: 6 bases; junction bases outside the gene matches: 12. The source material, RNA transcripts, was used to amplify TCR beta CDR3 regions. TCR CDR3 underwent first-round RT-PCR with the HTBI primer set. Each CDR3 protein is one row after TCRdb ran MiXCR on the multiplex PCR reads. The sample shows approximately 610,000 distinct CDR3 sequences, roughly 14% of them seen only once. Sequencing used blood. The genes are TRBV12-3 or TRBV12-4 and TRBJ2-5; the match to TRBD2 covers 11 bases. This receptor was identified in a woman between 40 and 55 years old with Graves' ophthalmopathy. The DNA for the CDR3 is TGTGCCAGCAGTTTCTTTAGCGGGAGGGCTCTCTTCAAGACCCAGTACTTC. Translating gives CASSFFSGRALFKTQYF.